The 32 T cell receptor beta chains below all came from one sample that was sequenced in a study of cytomegalovirus exposure and HLA in healthy donors. Clones were sequenced by immunoSEQ multiplex PCR, and TCRdb holds only the in-frame ones, with some missing. Among around 180,000 clones, roughly 86% were seen once, and the ten largest hold more than 1.2%. The source material was PBMCs. These receptors all stem from a young woman in good health and CMV-seronegative.

This clone appeared once. V gene TRBV25-1 combines with J gene TRBJ1-1; TRBD1 matches 9 bases. The CDR3 runs to 15 residues. V lost 1 base and J lost 4; bases outside the gene matches: 4. Germline CDR1 reads MGHDK; CDR2 reads SYGVNS. Here the CDR3 reads CASSESGTGITEAFF. The CDR3 nucleotides read TGTGCCAGCAGTGAATCGGGGACAGGGATCACTGAAGCTTTCTTT.

The V call is TRBV19, the J call TRBJ2-1; D perhaps matches TRBD1 (5 bases). Deletions cut 3 bases from V and 6 bases from J, with 15 bases between. Germline CDR1 LNHDA, CDR2 SQIVND (reference sequence). CDR3 size: 15 residues. CDR3 sequence: CASSILEGVGNEQFF. CDR3 DNA: TGTGCCAGTAGTATTTTGGAAGGGGTTGGCAATGAGCAGTTCTTC.

The chain carries TRBV14 and TRBJ2-3, with TRBD2 identical over 7 bases. CDR1 and CDR2 from the germline V gene are SGHDN and FVKESK. The length of the CDR3 is 14 residues. V shed 4 bases, J shed 1 base, and the junction held 2 bases outside the gene matches. For the CDR3, the DNA is TGTGCCAGCAGCCTAGCGGGCCGCACAGATACGCAGTATTTT. Its protein is CASSLAGRTDTQYF.

The genes are TRBV5-6 and TRBJ2-1, with TRBD2 as a possible D gene (6 bases). CDR1 is SGHDT and CDR2 is YYEEEE in the germline V gene. The CDR3 has 14 residues. The V end lost 4 bases, the J end lost 7 bases, and 15 bases lay between the germline ends. The CDR3 loop is CASSAANGRNEQFF. For the CDR3, the DNA is TGTGCCAGCAGCGCTGCTAACGGGAGAAATGAGCAGTTCTTC.

The chain has TRBV5-1 and TRBJ1-4, with D possibly being TRBD1 (6 bases). Germline V gives CDR1 SGHRS, CDR2 YFSETQ. Trimming left V 0 bases short and J 5 bases short, with 8 bases between. The CDR3 is 14 residues long. The DNA of the CDR3 is TGCGCCAGCAGCTTGGGCGGACAGAATGAAAAACTGTTTTTT. Protein sequence: CASSLGGQNEKLFF.

The genes are TRBV15 and TRBJ2-6; 9 nucleotides align to TRBD1. This CDR3 comprises 19 residues. V lost 0 bases and J lost 2; bases outside the gene matches: 8. CDR1 and CDR2 from the germline V gene are LNHNV and YYDKDF (reference sequence). The CDR3 DNA is TGTGCCACCAGCAGAGATCACCGGACAGGGGTCACTGGGGCCAACGTCCTGACTTTC. This translates into CATSRDHRTGVTGANVLTF.

J is TRBJ2-1 and V is TRBV4-2; tentatively, D is TRBD2 (5 bases). CDR3 length equals 14 residues. Germline loops: CDR1 LGHNA, CDR2 YNFKEQ. Deletions cut 0 bases from V and 4 bases from J, with 7 bases between. The DNA for the CDR3 is TGTGCCAGCAGCCAAGAAGGACTGTACAATGAGCAGTTCTTC. Protein product: CASSQEGLYNEQFF.

The genes are TRBV6-1 and TRBJ2-7; D perhaps matches TRBD1 (6 bases). This CDR3 spans 15 amino acids. V was shortened by 3 bases and J by 0 bases, with 12 bases between the two germline ends. Germline V gene data show CDR1 as MNHNS and CDR2 as SASEGT. The CDR3 coding sequence is TGTGCCAGCAGTGACCAAGGACAGTTCTCCTACGAGCAGTACTTC. Its protein product is CASSDQGQFSYEQYF.

The V call is TRBV2, the J call TRBJ1-1; 7 bases are shared with TRBD1. The CDR3 has 14 amino acids. J was trimmed by 0 bases and V by 8 bases; bases with no gene match: 6. Looked up from germline, CDR1 is SNHLY and CDR2 is FYNNEI. The CDR3 sequence is CASGKGGLNTEAFF. In DNA form, the CDR3 reads TGTGCCAGCGGAAAAGGGGGCTTGAACACTGAAGCTTTCTTT.

The gene calls are TRBV11-2 and TRBJ2-7; weak D call: TRBD1 (5 bases). Trimming removed 2 bases at V and 5 bases at J, with 16 bases between. This CDR3 spans 15 amino acids. From germline, CDR1 is SGHAT and CDR2 FQNNGV. CDR3 nucleotide sequence: TGTGCCAGCAGCTTAATTCCCAGGGTATTGGACGAGCAGTACTTC. It encodes CASSLIPRVLDEQYF.

DNA of the CDR3: TGTGCCAGCAGTTTGACTAGCGGCTACAATGAGCAGTTCTTC. This gives the protein CASSLTSGYNEQFF. This chain connects TRBV27 to TRBJ2-1; 9 positions match TRBD2. The germline CDR1 and CDR2 sequences are MNHEY and SMNVEV (reference sequence). CDR3 length equals 14 residues. The J segment lost 3 bases and the V segment lost 3 bases, leaving 0 bases of the junction unmatched.

In its sample, this clone was seen once. The chain joins TRBV11-2 to TRBJ1-2, with 7 bases that match TRBD1. CDR3 length: 14 amino acids. V dropped 4 bases and J dropped 4; count of bases not matched to a gene: 6. Germline assignment: CDR1 SGHAT and CDR2 FQNNGV. The CDR3 region has the DNA TGTGCCAGCAGCTATGATCGACAGGGCTATGGCTACACCTTC. This translates into CASSYDRQGYGYTF.

The rearrangement links TRBV5-1 to TRBJ1-1, with a tentative D call TRBD1 (5 bases). The CDR3 spans 14 residues. Germline-derived CDR1 and CDR2 are SGHRS and YFSETQ. Trimming cost V 6 bases and J 0 bases, with 12 bases left between them. The CDR3 here is CASTLDSMNTEAFF. CDR3 nucleotides: TGCGCCAGCACCCTTGACAGCATGAACACTGAAGCTTTCTTT.

The J gene is TRBJ2-7, the V gene TRBV5-6, with D hard to call. CDR3 length: 13 residues. Germline V gives CDR1 SGHDT, CDR2 YYEEEE. Trimming removed 0 bases at V and 4 bases at J, with 8 bases between. The CDR3 DNA sequence: TGTGCCAGCAGCTTGGCCAGAGGTTACGAGCAGTACTTC. As protein: CASSLARGYEQYF.

V gene TRBV9 combines with J gene TRBJ1-2; 8 nucleotides align to TRBD1. The junction had 6 bases not matched to a gene; V was cut back by 0 bases and J by 5 bases. The germline V gene encodes CDR1 SGDLS and CDR2 YYNGEE. The CDR3 contains 15 residues. CDR3 region: CASSVGHGQGYGYTF. DNA of the CDR3: TGTGCCAGCAGCGTAGGTCACGGACAGGGTTATGGCTACACCTTC.

The V call is TRBV4-1, the J call TRBJ2-6; 8 bases fit TRBD1. Per germline, CDR1 MGHRA and CDR2 YSYEKL. Unmatched junction bases numbered 15, after V lost 5 bases and J lost 0 bases. The CDR3 consists of 20 residues. CDR3 protein: CASSFKDRVSLSSGANVLTF. CDR3 bases: TGCGCCAGCAGCTTCAAGGACAGGGTTTCATTGTCCTCTGGGGCCAACGTCCTGACTTTC.

This sequence joins TRBV5-1 and TRBJ2-1, with TRBD1 identical over 9 bases. Trimming cost V 4 bases and J 4 bases; bases outside gene matches: 3. The germline V gene has CDR1 SGHRS and CDR2 YFSETQ. This CDR3 has 14 residues. CDR3 DNA sequence: TGCGCCAGCAGCAGGGACAGGGAGTACAATGAGCAGTTCTTC. Translated, it gives CASSRDREYNEQFF.

The rearrangement links TRBV7-2 to TRBJ2-2, with a weak D call TRBD1 (6 bases). Looked up from germline, CDR1 is SGHTA and CDR2 is FQGNSA. V lost 4 bases to trimming and J lost 4 bases, with 10 bases between them. The CDR3 contains 14 residues. CDR3 in DNA: TGTGCCAGCAGCTCTGGACAGTTCACCGGGGAGCTGTTTTTT. Translation: CASSSGQFTGELFF.

The gene calls are TRBV5-8 and TRBJ2-3; the match to TRBD2 covers 12 bases. The CDR3 has 17 amino acids. The ends lost 5 bases at V and 1 base at J; junction bases unmatched: 8. Germline V gives CDR1 SGHTS, CDR2 YDEGEE. This chain's CDR3 is CASSSRRLAGGTDTQYF. CDR3 DNA: TGTGCCAGCAGTTCTCGGAGACTAGCGGGGGGCACAGATACGCAGTATTTT.

The rearrangement joins TRBV30 to TRBJ2-6; D remains ambiguous. The CDR3 is 14 amino acids. The V end lost 4 bases, the J end lost 0 bases, and 7 bases lay between the germline ends. Germline V CDR1 and CDR2: GTSNPN, SVGIG (reference sequence). CDR3 coding DNA: TGTGCCTGGACTCGAGGCTCTGGGGCCAACGTCCTGACTTTC. It translates to CAWTRGSGANVLTF.

The chain uses TRBV30 and TRBJ1-5; the D gene is possibly TRBD1 (6 bases). Trimming removed 1 base at V and 3 bases at J, with 22 bases between. CDR3 length: 18 residues. Germline-derived CDR1 and CDR2 are GTSNPN and SVGIG (reference sequence). The CDR3 nucleotides read TGTGCCTGGAGTGCGAAAGCGGAGGGGAGGGGGTTCAATCAGCCCCAGCATTTT. Its protein is CAWSAKAEGRGFNQPQHF.

The chain uses TRBV4-1 and TRBJ2-1; the D gene is possibly TRBD1 (5 bases). From germline, CDR1 is MGHRA and CDR2 YSYEKL. This CDR3 spans 14 amino acids. V was trimmed by 2 bases and J by 7 bases, leaving 12 bases between them. CDR3: CASSQNTQGNEQFF. The CDR3 DNA sequence: TGCGCCAGCAGCCAAAATACGCAGGGAAATGAGCAGTTCTTC.

The chain is built from TRBV10-2 and TRBJ2-7; 8 nucleotides agree with TRBD1. The CDR3 is 15 residues long. Per the germline V gene, CDR1 is WSHSY and CDR2 is SAAADI. V lost 2 bases to trimming and J lost 0 bases; unmatched junction nucleotides: 3. CDR3 region: CASSEPGGSSYEQYF. The DNA for the CDR3 is TGCGCCAGCAGTGAGCCAGGGGGCTCCTCCTACGAGCAGTACTTC.

This clone showed up just once. The J gene is TRBJ1-1, the V gene TRBV19; no reliable D call. V was cut by 5 bases and J by 4 bases, with 17 bases left in between. This CDR3 is built from 15 residues. The germline gives CDR1 LNHDA, CDR2 SQIVND (reference sequence). The CDR3 reads CASSSGWEAGTEAFF. CDR3 coding DNA: TGTGCCAGTAGTTCTGGGTGGGAAGCGGGCACTGAAGCTTTCTTT. The variable domain in full, with the rest retrieved from reference TRBV19 and TRBJ1-1, is DGGITQSPKYLFRKEGQNVTLSCEQNLNHDAMYWYRQDPGQGLRLIYYSQIVNDFQKGDIAEGYSVSREKKESFPLTVTSAQKNPTAFYLCASSSGWEAGTEAFFGQGTRLTVV.

The chain links TRBV6-9 to TRBJ2-7; 7 bases fit TRBD1. This CDR3 has 15 amino acids. Germline trimming cut 4 bases from V and 5 bases from J; bases unmatched to any gene: 11. CDR1 is MNHGY, CDR2 SVAAGI, per germline. The CDR3 coding sequence is TGTGCCAGCAGTTCCCGACAGGGTGAAGGGGACGAGCAGTACTTC. It yields the protein CASSSRQGEGDEQYF.

This clone showed up just once. This sequence joins TRBV30 and TRBJ1-2, with 12 nucleotides matching TRBD1. Germline V gene data show CDR1 as GTSNPN and CDR2 as SVGIG (reference sequence). The trim removed 4 bases at V and 7 bases at J, leaving 13 bases unmatched. The CDR3 has 16 residues. CDR3: CAWKSGGGQGASGYTF. DNA of the CDR3: TGTGCCTGGAAGTCCGGCGGGGGACAGGGGGCGTCTGGCTACACCTTC.

V and J are TRBV30 and TRBJ2-5, with 7 bases matching TRBD2. This CDR3 is 14 amino acids long. CDR1 GTSNPN and CDR2 SVGIG come from the germline V gene (reference sequence). V lost 0 bases to trimming and J lost 5 bases; unmatched junction nucleotides: 6. CDR3 residues: CAWSVRGGDETQYF. CDR3 DNA sequence: TGTGCCTGGAGTGTAAGGGGAGGGGATGAGACCCAGTACTTC.

The chain employs TRBV30 and TRBJ1-5; no clear D. Trimming shortened V by 3 bases and J by 6 bases, and 12 bases separated the two germline ends. Germline CDR1 GTSNPN, CDR2 SVGIG (reference sequence). This CDR3 is 13 amino acids long. CDR3 loop: CAWSGVVGQPQHF. The CDR3, as DNA: TGTGCCTGGAGCGGGGTGGTCGGTCAGCCCCAGCATTTT.

The chain has TRBV7-2 and TRBJ2-7; TRBD2 agrees at 7 bases. With 3 bases clipped from V and 2 bases from J, the junction kept 13 bases outside the gene matches. Per the germline V gene, CDR1 is SGHTA and CDR2 is FQGNSA. The CDR3 covers 17 residues. CDR3 loop: CASSLGGMSGFTYEQYF. CDR3 nucleotides: TGTGCCAGCAGCTTGGGGGGGATGAGCGGGTTTACCTACGAGCAGTACTTC.

This clone came up once. The CDR3 spells CASSLDYRGARNTGELFF. The CDR3 nucleotides are TGTGCCAGCAGCTTAGATTACCGCGGGGCTAGGAACACCGGGGAGCTGTTTTTT. The chain uses TRBV11-3 and TRBJ2-2, with D tentatively TRBD2 (6 bases). V lost 0 bases, J lost 1 base, and 15 bases lay in between. CDR1 is SGHNT and CDR2 is YENEEA in the germline V gene. The CDR3 sequence is 18 residues long.

The V and J genes are TRBV5-5 and TRBJ1-2; perhaps TRBD1 as D (5 bases). The CDR3 covers 15 residues. V shed 1 base and J shed 6 bases, with 16 bases lying between them. CDR1 is SGHKS and CDR2 is YYEKEE in the germline V gene (reference sequence). CDR3 residues: CASSLSSGALDGYTF. The DNA for the CDR3 is TGTGCCAGCAGCTTGTCGAGTGGGGCCCTAGATGGCTACACCTTC.

The chain joins TRBV11-3 to TRBJ2-2; possibly TRBD2 for D (5 bases). The CDR3 totals 15 residues. CDR1 and CDR2 from the germline V gene are SGHNT and YENEEA. Trimming stripped 5 bases from V and 6 bases from J, with 16 bases between. CDR3 amino acids: CASSRSKTGSGELFF. For the CDR3, the DNA is TGTGCCAGCAGCCGAAGCAAGACGGGATCCGGGGAGCTGTTTTTT.